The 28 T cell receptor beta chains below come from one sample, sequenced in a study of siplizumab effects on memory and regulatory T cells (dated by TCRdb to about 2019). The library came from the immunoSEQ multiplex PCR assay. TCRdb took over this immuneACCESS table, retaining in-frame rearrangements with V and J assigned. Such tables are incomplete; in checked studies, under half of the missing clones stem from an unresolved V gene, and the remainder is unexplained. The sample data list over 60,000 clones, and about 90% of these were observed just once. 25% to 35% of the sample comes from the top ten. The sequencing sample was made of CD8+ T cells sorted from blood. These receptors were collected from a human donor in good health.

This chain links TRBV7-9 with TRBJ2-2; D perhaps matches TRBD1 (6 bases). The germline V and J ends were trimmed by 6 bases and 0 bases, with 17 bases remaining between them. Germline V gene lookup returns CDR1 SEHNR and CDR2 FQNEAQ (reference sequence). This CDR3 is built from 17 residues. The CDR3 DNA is TGTGCCAGCAGTAGAACAGGGAGCCAGTCGAACACCGGGGAGCTGTTTTTT. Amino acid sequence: CASSRTGSQSNTGELFF. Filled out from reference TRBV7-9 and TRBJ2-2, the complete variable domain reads DTGVSQNPRHKITKRGQNVTFRCDPISEHNRLYWYRQTLGQGPEFLTYFQNEAQLEKSRLLSDRFSAERPKGSFSTLEIQRTEQGDSAMYLCASSRTGSQSNTGELFFGEGSRLTVL.

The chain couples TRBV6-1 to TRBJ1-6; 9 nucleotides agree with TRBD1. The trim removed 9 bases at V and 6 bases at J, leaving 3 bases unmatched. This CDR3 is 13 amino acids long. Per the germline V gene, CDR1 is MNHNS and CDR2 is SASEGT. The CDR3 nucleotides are TGTGCCAGGAGACAGGGGGTTAATTCACCCCTCCACTTT. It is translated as CARRQGVNSPLHF.

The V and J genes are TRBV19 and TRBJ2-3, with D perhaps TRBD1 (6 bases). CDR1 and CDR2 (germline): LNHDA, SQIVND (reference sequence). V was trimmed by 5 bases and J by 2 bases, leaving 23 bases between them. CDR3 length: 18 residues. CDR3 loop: CASSPRTERVSNTDTQYF. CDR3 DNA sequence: TGTGCCAGTAGTCCAAGGACAGAACGGGTCTCAAACACAGATACGCAGTATTTT.

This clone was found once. DNA of the CDR3: TGTGCCGTACAGGGGGTTGACATTCAGTACTTC. It codes for CAVQGVDIQYF. The genes are TRBV2 and TRBJ2-4; 8 bases agree with TRBD1. Germline V lookup: CDR1 SNHLY, CDR2 FYNNEI. The CDR3 totals 11 residues. V shed 11 bases and J 8 bases; nucleotides not matched to a gene: 5.

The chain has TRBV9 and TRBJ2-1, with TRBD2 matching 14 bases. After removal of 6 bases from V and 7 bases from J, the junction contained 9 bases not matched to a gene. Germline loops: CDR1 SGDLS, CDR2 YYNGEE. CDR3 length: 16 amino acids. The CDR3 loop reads CASTPGTSGSGNEQFF. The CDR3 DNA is TGTGCCAGCACCCCCGGGACTAGCGGGAGTGGGAATGAGCAGTTCTTC.

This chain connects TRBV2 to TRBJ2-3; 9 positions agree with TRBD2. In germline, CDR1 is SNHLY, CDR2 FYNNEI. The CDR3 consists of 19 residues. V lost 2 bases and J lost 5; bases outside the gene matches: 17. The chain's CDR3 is CASSELFYPSGVVGDTQYF. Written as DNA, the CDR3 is TGTGCCAGCAGTGAACTCTTTTACCCTAGCGGGGTGGTGGGAGATACGCAGTATTTT.

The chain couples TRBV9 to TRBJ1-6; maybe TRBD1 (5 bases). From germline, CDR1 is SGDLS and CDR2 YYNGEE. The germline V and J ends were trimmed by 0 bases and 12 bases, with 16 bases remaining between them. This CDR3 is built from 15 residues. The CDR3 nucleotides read TGTGCCAGCAGCGTAGGACGGGACGGCGGGGAACCCCTCCACTTT. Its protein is CASSVGRDGGEPLHF.

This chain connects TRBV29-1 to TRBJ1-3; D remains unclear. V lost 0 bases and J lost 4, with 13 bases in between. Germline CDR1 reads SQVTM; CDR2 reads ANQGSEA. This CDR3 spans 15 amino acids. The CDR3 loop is CSVEDDWAAGNTIYF. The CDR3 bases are TGCAGCGTTGAAGATGATTGGGCAGCCGGAAACACCATATATTTT.

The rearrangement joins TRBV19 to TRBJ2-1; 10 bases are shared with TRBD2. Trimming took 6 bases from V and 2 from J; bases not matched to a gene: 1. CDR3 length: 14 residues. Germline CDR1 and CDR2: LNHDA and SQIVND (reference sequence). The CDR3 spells CASSLAGAYNEQFF. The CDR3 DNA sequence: TGTGCCAGTAGCCTAGCGGGAGCCTACAATGAGCAGTTCTTC.

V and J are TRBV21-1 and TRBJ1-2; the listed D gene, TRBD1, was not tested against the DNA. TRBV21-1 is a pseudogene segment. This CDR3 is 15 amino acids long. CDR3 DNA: TGTGCCAGCAGCACTGAAGGGGAACAGGCCTATGGCTACACCTTC. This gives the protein CASSTEGEQAYGYTF.

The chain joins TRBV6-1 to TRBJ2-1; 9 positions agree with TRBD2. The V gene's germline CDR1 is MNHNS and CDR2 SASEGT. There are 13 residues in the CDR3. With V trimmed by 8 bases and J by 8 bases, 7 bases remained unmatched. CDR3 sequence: CASLLAGLDEQFF. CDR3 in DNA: TGTGCCAGCCTGCTAGCGGGATTGGATGAGCAGTTCTTC.

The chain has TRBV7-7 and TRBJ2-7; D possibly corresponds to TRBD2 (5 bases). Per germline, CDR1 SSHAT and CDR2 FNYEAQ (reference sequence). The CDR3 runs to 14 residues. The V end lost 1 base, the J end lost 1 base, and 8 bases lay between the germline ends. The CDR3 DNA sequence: TGTGCCAGCAGCTTAGGAGGGCCTTCCTACGAGCAGTACTTC. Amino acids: CASSLGGPSYEQYF.

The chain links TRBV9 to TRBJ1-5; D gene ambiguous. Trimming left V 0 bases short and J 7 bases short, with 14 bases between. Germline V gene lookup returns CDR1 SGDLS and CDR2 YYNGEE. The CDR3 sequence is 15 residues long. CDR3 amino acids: CASSVGSQSNQPQHF. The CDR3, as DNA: TGTGCCAGCAGCGTAGGGAGTCAGTCGAACCAGCCCCAGCATTTT.

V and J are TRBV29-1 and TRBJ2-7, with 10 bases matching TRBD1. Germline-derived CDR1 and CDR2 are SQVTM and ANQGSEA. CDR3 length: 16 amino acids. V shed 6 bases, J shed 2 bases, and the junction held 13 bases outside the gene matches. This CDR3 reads CSVYTSGTGATYEQYF. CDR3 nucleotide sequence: TGCAGCGTGTACACCTCCGGGACAGGGGCCACCTACGAGCAGTACTTC.

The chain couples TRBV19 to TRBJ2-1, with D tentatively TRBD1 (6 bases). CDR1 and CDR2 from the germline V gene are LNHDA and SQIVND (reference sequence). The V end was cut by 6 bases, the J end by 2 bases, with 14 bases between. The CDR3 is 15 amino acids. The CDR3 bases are TGTGCCAGTAGCCTTGGACAGTCCGCCTACAATGAGCAGTTCTTC. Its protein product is CASSLGQSAYNEQFF.

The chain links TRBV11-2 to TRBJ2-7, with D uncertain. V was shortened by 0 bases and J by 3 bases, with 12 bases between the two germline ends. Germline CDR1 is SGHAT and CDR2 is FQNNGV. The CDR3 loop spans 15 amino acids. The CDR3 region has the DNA TGTGCCAGCAGCTTAGATCAGGCTAGTTTCTACGAGCAGTACTTC. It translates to CASSLDQASFYEQYF.

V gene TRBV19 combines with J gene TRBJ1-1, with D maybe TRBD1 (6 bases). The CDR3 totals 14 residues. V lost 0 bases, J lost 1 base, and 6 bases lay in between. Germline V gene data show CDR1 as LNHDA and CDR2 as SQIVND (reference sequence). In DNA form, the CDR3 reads TGTGCCAGTAGTATAGACAGGGGGAACACTGAAGCTTTCTTT. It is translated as CASSIDRGNTEAFF.

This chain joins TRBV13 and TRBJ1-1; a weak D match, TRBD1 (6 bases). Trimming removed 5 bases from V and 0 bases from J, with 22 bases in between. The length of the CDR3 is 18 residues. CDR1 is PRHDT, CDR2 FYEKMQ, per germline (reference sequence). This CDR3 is CASSIRGGQASMNTEAFF. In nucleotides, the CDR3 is TGTGCCAGCAGCATTAGGGGGGGCCAAGCGAGTATGAACACTGAAGCTTTCTTT.

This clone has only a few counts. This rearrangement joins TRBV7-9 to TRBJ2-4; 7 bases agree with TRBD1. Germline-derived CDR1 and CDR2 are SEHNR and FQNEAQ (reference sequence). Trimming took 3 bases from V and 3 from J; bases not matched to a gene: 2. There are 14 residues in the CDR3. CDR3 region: CASSFDRDKNIQYF. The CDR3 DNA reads TGTGCCAGCAGCTTCGACAGGGACAAAAACATTCAGTACTTC. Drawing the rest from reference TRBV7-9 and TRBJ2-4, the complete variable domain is DTGVSQNPRHKITKRGQNVTFRCDPISEHNRLYWYRQTLGQGPEFLTYFQNEAQLEKSRLLSDRFSAERPKGSFSTLEIQRTEQGDSAMYLCASSFDRDKNIQYFGAGTRLSVL.

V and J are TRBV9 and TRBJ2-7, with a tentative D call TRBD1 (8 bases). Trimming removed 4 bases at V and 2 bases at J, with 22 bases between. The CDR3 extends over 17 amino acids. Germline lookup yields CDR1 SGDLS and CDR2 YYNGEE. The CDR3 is CASSPWRGGQETYEQYF. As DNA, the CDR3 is TGTGCCAGCAGCCCTTGGAGGGGGGGACAGGAGACCTACGAGCAGTACTTC.

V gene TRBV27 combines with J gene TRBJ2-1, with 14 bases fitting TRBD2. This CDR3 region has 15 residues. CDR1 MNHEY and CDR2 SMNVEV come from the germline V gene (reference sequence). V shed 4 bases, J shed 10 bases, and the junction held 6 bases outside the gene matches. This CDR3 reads CASSWGLAGAREQFF. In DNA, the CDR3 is TGTGCCAGCAGTTGGGGACTAGCGGGAGCGCGGGAGCAGTTCTTC.

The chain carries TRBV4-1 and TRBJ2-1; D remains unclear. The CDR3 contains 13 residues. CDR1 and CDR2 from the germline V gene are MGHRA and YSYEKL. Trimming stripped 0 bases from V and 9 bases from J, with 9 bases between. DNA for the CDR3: TGCGCCAGCAGCCAAGATACACCGGCTGAGCAGTTCTTC. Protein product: CASSQDTPAEQFF.

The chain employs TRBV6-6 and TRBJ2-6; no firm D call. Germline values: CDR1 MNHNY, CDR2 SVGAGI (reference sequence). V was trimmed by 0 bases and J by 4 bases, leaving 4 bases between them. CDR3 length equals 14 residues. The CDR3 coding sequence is TGTGCCAGCAGTTACTCCCAGGGGGCCAACGTCCTGACTTTC. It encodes CASSYSQGANVLTF.

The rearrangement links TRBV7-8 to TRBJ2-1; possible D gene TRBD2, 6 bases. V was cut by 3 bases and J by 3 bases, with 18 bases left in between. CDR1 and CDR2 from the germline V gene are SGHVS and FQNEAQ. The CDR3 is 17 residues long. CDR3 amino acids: CASSLAGTGEYYNEQFF. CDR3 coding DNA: TGTGCCAGCAGCTTGGCTGGGACGGGAGAGTACTACAATGAGCAGTTCTTC.

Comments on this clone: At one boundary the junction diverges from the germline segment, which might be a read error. The CDR3 DNA sequence: TGCGCCAGCGGCTTACGGGTCGGGTCCGGGGAGCTGTTTTTT. This gives the protein CASGLRVGSGELFF. The chain recombines TRBV5-1 with TRBJ2-2; D unclear. The CDR3 runs 14 residues. The V gene's germline CDR1 is SGHRS and CDR2 YFSETQ.

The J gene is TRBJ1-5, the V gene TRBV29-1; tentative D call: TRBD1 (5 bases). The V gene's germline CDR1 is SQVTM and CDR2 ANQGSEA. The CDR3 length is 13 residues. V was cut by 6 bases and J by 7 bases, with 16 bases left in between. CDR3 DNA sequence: TGCAGCGTCCAAATCAGGGATTACCAGCCCCAGCATTTT. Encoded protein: CSVQIRDYQPQHF.

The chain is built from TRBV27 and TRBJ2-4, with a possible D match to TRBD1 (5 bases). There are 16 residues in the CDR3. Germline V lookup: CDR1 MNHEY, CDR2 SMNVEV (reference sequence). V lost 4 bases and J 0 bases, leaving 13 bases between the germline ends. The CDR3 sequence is CASSSRTDIAKNIQYF. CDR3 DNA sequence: TGTGCCAGCAGTTCTAGGACGGACATAGCCAAAAACATTCAGTACTTC.

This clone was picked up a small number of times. The CDR3, as DNA: TGTGCCAGCAGCCTCCCGGGGGGTAATCCTAGCACAGATACGCAGTATTTT. Translated, it gives CASSLPGGNPSTDTQYF. This chain links TRBV9 with TRBJ2-3; 7 bases map to TRBD2. The CDR3 length is 17 residues. After removal of 4 bases from V and 0 bases from J, the junction contained 11 bases not matched to a gene. Germline V gene lookup returns CDR1 SGDLS and CDR2 YYNGEE.